The clone carrying this TCR beta chain was observed once. Its antigen remains unknown. PCR primers comprised 60 Vbeta and 13 Jbeta primers. The repertoire was sequenced with immunoSEQ multiplex PCR; TCRdb's copy has only in-frame clones and lacks some. The repertoire has around 160,000 clones, 60% to 85% of them found once; the top ten carry about 13%. The data are from a study of cytomegalovirus exposure and HLA in healthy donors. Study-wide points: A list of 150 or so TCR beta chains associated with cytomegalovirus was given. It was reported that TCR beta sequences correctly inferred the HLA-A and HLA-B alleles for most subjects.

Germline values: CDR1 ENHRY, CDR2 SYGVKD. V lost 3 bases, J lost 6 bases, and 9 bases stayed unmatched. The length of the CDR3 is 17 residues. Sequenced sample: PBMCs. The rearrangement joins TRBV10-3 to TRBJ2-2; 11 positions agree with TRBD1. This clonotype originated in a man in his forties or fifties in good health and CMV-seropositive. The DNA for the CDR3 is TGTGCCATCAGTGAACCGGACAGGGGGCGTGGGGCCGGGGAGCTGTTTTTT. Its protein product is CAISEPDRGRGAGELFF.